The 26 T cell receptor beta chains reported below all come from one sample, sequenced in a study of OX40 agonist ivuxolimab in advanced cancers. Some clones are missing from TCRdb's copy, which holds only in-frame ones; the method was immunoSEQ multiplex PCR. Of about 67,000 clones detected, 80% appear once; the ten largest clones hold 8.2%. The source was CD4+ or CD8+ T cells sorted from blood, collected in a trial of the OX40 agonist ivuxolimab. The source of these receptors is an adult with an advanced solid tumor such as melanoma, head and neck, liver or kidney cancer.

The table lists this clone with a count of one. The CDR3 bases are TGTGCCAGCAGCAATAATCCCGCTCGTAGCTCTGGAAACACCATATATTTT. It translates to CASSNNPARSSGNTIYF. The rearrangement links TRBV21-1 to TRBJ1-3. TRBV21-1 is designated a pseudogene. The CDR3 sequence is 17 residues long.

Remarks on this clone: An end of the junction differs from the germline gene, which may be a read error. CDR3: CASSDRDQETQYF. CDR3 in DNA: TGTGCCAGCAGTGACAGGGACCAGGAGACCCAGTACTTC. This chain joins TRBV2 and TRBJ2-5; D is perhaps TRBD1 or TRBD2 (5 bases each). Germline V gives CDR1 SNHLY, CDR2 FYNNEI. This CDR3 comprises 13 residues.

This chain uses TRBV6-4 with TRBJ2-6; perhaps TRBD2 as D (6 bases). V was cut by 0 bases and J by 4 bases, with 10 bases left in between. CDR1 and CDR2 from the germline V gene are MRHNA and SNTAGT. CDR3 length: 16 amino acids. CDR3 protein: CASSDSGGSGANVLTF. The CDR3 region has the DNA TGTGCCAGCAGTGACTCGGGGGGATCCGGGGCCAACGTCCTGACTTTC.

This clone was seen ten or more times. This chain links TRBV7-2 with TRBJ2-7; 7 nucleotides match TRBD1. The CDR3 consists of 16 residues. Germline assignment: CDR1 SGHTA and CDR2 FQGNSA. V shed 3 bases and J 3 bases; nucleotides not matched to a gene: 11. As DNA, the CDR3 is TGTGCCAGCAGCTTGGAACCAGGGGGTGATGGCTACGAGCAGTACTTC. It yields the protein CASSLEPGGDGYEQYF. Full variable domain (missing parts from reference TRBV7-2 and TRBJ2-7): GAGVSQSPSNKVTEKGKDVELRCDPISGHTALYWYRQSLGQGLEFLIYFQGNSAPDKSGLPSDRFSAERTGGSVSTLTIQRTQQEDSAVYLCASSLEPGGDGYEQYFGPGTRLTVT.

This chain joins TRBV7-9 and TRBJ2-1; 7 bases match TRBD2. Germline V gene data show CDR1 as SEHNR and CDR2 as FQNEAQ (reference sequence). The CDR3 runs to 15 residues. The ends lost 2 bases at V and 3 bases at J; junction bases unmatched: 4. CDR3 amino acids: CASSLPRTSYNEQFF. CDR3 DNA: TGTGCCAGCAGCTTACCCCGGACTAGCTACAATGAGCAGTTCTTC.

This clone appeared once. The chain recombines TRBV4-3 with TRBJ2-7; 10 bases line up with TRBD2. With 1 base clipped from V and 2 bases from J, the junction kept 2 bases outside the gene matches. CDR3 length equals 15 residues. Per the germline V gene, CDR1 is LGHNA and CDR2 is YSLEER. CDR3: CASSQGLAGTYEQYF. The CDR3 DNA sequence: TGCGCCAGCAGCCAAGGACTAGCGGGTACCTACGAGCAGTACTTC.

This clone was picked up one time. The chain links TRBV2 to TRBJ1-1; D might be TRBD1 (6 bases). Looked up from germline, CDR1 is SNHLY and CDR2 is FYNNEI. The CDR3 sequence is 17 residues long. Deletions cut 0 bases from V and 10 bases from J, with 24 bases between. CDR3 loop: CASSEASAGAGSPTAFF. Here the CDR3 DNA reads TGTGCCAGCAGTGAAGCTAGTGCGGGGGCGGGCAGCCCCACAGCTTTCTTT.

This chain joins TRBV30 and TRBJ2-3, with TRBD2 matching over 10 bases. Losses at the gene ends were 4 bases for V and 3 bases for J; bases not matched to a gene: 4. The length of the CDR3 is 14 residues. CDR1 and CDR2 (germline): GTSNPN, SVGIG (reference sequence). CDR3 in DNA: TGTGCCTGGAATATAGCGGGAGGAACAGATACGCAGTATTTT. Encoded protein: CAWNIAGGTDTQYF.

The genes are TRBV7-2 and TRBJ2-7; D unclear. V was shortened by 8 bases and J by 1 base, with 15 bases between the two germline ends. This CDR3 has 14 amino acids. The germline V gene has CDR1 SGHTA and CDR2 FQGNSA. The CDR3 sequence is CASGSGSVSYEQYF. In nucleotides, the CDR3 is TGTGCCAGCGGCTCCGGCTCGGTATCCTACGAGCAGTACTTC.

CDR3 protein: CASSPWGGPLGETQYF. The CDR3 DNA reads as TGTGCCAGCAGCCCTTGGGGGGGCCCTCTCGGAGAGACCCAGTACTTC. The chain recombines TRBV7-7 with TRBJ2-5, with a weak D call TRBD2 (7 bases). V was pared by 5 bases and J by 4 bases, with 20 bases between. The CDR3 sequence is 16 residues long. Germline lookup yields CDR1 SSHAT and CDR2 FNYEAQ (reference sequence).

As DNA, the CDR3 is TGTGCCAGCAGTCCTATGAGCGGGAGGCCCGACACCGGGGAGCTGTTTTTT. Amino acid sequence: CASSPMSGRPDTGELFF. V gene TRBV27 combines with J gene TRBJ2-2, with 9 bases fitting TRBD2. With V trimmed by 5 bases and J by 3 bases, 10 bases remained unmatched. The CDR3 contains 17 residues. CDR1 is MNHEY and CDR2 is SMNVEV in the germline V gene (reference sequence).

The chain recombines TRBV7-7 with TRBJ2-3; either TRBD1 or TRBD2 may supply D (7 bases each). The CDR3 has 13 residues. Germline V CDR1 and CDR2: SSHAT, FNYEAQ (reference sequence). The ends were cut back, 5 bases at V and 11 bases at J, with 17 bases in the middle. CDR3 protein: CASSPEPRGGQYF. CDR3 DNA sequence: TGTGCCAGCAGCCCAGAACCCAGGGGGGGGCAGTATTTT.

This rearrangement joins TRBV6-1 to TRBJ1-3, with a tentative D call TRBD1 (6 bases). The germline CDR1 and CDR2 sequences are MNHNS and SASEGT. This CDR3 is 14 amino acids long. V was shortened by 6 bases and J by 3 bases, with 12 bases between the two germline ends. In DNA form, the CDR3 reads TGTGCCAGCAGCAGATACAGGGTTGGAAACACCATATATTTT. This gives the protein CASSRYRVGNTIYF.

V is TRBV28 and J is TRBJ2-7; 12 nucleotides agree with TRBD1. There are 15 residues in the CDR3. Trimming took 6 bases from V and 6 from J; bases not matched to a gene: 9. The V gene's germline CDR1 is MDHEN and CDR2 SYDVKM. The chain's CDR3 is CASSAPGTGGLEQYF. CDR3 sequence (DNA): TGTGCCAGCAGCGCCCCCGGGACAGGGGGCCTCGAGCAGTACTTC.

V usage is TRBV19 and J usage is TRBJ1-5, with a tentative D call TRBD1 (5 bases). Germline loops: CDR1 LNHDA, CDR2 SQIVND (reference sequence). Trimming shortened V by 6 bases and J by 1 base, and 16 bases separated the two germline ends. CDR3 length: 16 amino acids. CDR3: CASRTKRWGSNQPQHF. CDR3 bases: TGTGCCAGTAGAACAAAAAGGTGGGGGAGCAATCAGCCCCAGCATTTT. The variable domain in full, completed from reference TRBV19 and TRBJ1-5, reads DGGITQSPKYLFRKEGQNVTLSCEQNLNHDAMYWYRQDPGQGLRLIYYSQIVNDFQKGDIAEGYSVSREKKESFPLTVTSAQKNPTAFYLCASRTKRWGSNQPQHFGDGTRLSIL.

The chain joins TRBV19 to TRBJ2-5, with unresolved D. Trimming took off 6 bases at V and 5 bases at J, with 7 bases between the two ends. The CDR3 is 11 amino acids. Looked up from germline, CDR1 is LNHDA and CDR2 is SQIVND (reference sequence). As DNA, the CDR3 is TGTGCCAGTAGCTTGGGTGAGACCCAGTACTTC. Translation: CASSLGETQYF. Full variable domain (remainder filled in from reference TRBV19 and TRBJ2-5): DGGITQSPKYLFRKEGQNVTLSCEQNLNHDAMYWYRQDPGQGLRLIYYSQIVNDFQKGDIAEGYSVSREKKESFPLTVTSAQKNPTAFYLCASSLGETQYFGPGTRLLVL.

This chain connects TRBV28 to TRBJ1-1, with D possibly TRBD1 on 5 matching bases. Trimming removed 3 bases from V and 5 bases from J, with 13 bases in between. In germline, CDR1 is MDHEN, CDR2 SYDVKM. CDR3 size: 14 residues. The CDR3 is CASSFWGGTTEAFF. For the CDR3, the DNA is TGTGCCAGCAGTTTTTGGGGCGGCACGACTGAAGCTTTCTTT.

The gene calls are TRBV6-4 and TRBJ2-1, with D maybe TRBD2 (6 bases). This CDR3 comprises 13 residues. Trimming pared 4 bases from V and 7 bases from J, leaving 11 bases between. In germline, CDR1 is MRHNA, CDR2 SNTAGT. In DNA, the CDR3 is TGTGCCAGCAGTGGTCTCGGGGGAAATGAGCAGTTCTTC. This sequence encodes CASSGLGGNEQFF.

This clone has more than one count but fewer than ten. The chain joins TRBV7-8 to TRBJ2-2, with a possible D match to TRBD2 (5 bases). Trimming shortened V by 3 bases and J by 5 bases, and 16 bases separated the two germline ends. Germline V gene data show CDR1 as SGHVS and CDR2 as FQNEAQ. The CDR3 spans 16 residues. CDR3 sequence reads: CASSFDNTGGTGELFF. CDR3 sequence (DNA): TGTGCCAGCAGCTTTGACAACACCGGCGGGACCGGGGAGCTGTTTTTT.

The V gene is TRBV30, the J gene TRBJ2-3; 12 bases are a match to TRBD2. V was clipped by 1 base and J by 0 bases; unmatched bases: 2. The CDR3 length is 16 residues. Germline assignment: CDR1 GTSNPN and CDR2 SVGIG (reference sequence). CDR3 sequence (DNA): TGTGCCTGGAGTGAAGGGACTAGCGGGAGCACAGATACGCAGTATTTT. This gives the protein CAWSEGTSGSTDTQYF. Using reference TRBV30 and TRBJ2-3 for the parts outside the CDR3, the full variable domain is SQTIHQWPATLVQPVGSPLSLECTVEGTSNPNLYWYRQAAGRGLQLLFYSVGIGQISSEVPQNLSASRPQDRQFILSSKKLLLSDSGFYLCAWSEGTSGSTDTQYFGPGTRLTVL.

The chain combines TRBV18 with TRBJ1-2, with D unresolved. Trimming pared 3 bases from V and 1 base from J, leaving 9 bases between. Germline V CDR1 and CDR2: KGHSH, LQKENI. The CDR3 spans 14 residues. The CDR3 spells CASSPSVINYGYTF. The CDR3, as DNA: TGTGCCAGCTCACCCTCAGTTATTAACTATGGCTACACCTTC.

The chain carries TRBV5-1 and TRBJ1-1; TRBD1 aligns across 9 bases. This CDR3 comprises 16 residues. The ends lost 4 bases at V and 1 base at J; junction bases unmatched: 8. The germline gives CDR1 SGHRS, CDR2 YFSETQ. The CDR3 loop reads CASSPKTGGPNTEAFF. In DNA form, the CDR3 reads TGCGCCAGCAGCCCTAAGACAGGGGGGCCGAACACTGAAGCTTTCTTT.

This clone was seen a handful of times. The chain links TRBV21-1 to TRBJ2-7; no DNA check was done on the table's D call, TRBD2. TRBV21-1 is tagged as a pseudogene. The CDR3 has 9 amino acids. The CDR3 sequence is CASTPFGDV. The CDR3 bases are TGTGCCAGCACCCCCTTTGGAGACGTC.

The rearrangement joins TRBV28 to TRBJ2-5; D unresolved. Germline V gene data show CDR1 as MDHEN and CDR2 as SYDVKM. V lost 3 bases and J 5 bases, leaving 10 bases between the germline ends. This CDR3 is 13 amino acids long. The CDR3 is CASSFRSQETQYF. In nucleotides, the CDR3 is TGTGCCAGCAGTTTTAGATCTCAGGAGACCCAGTACTTC. Full variable domain (remainder filled in from reference TRBV28 and TRBJ2-5): DVKVTQSSRYLVKRTGEKVFLECVQDMDHENMFWYRQDPGLGLRLIYFSYDVKMKEKGDIPEGYSVSREKKERFSLILESASTNQTSMYLCASSFRSQETQYFGPGTRLLVL.

The rearrangement joins TRBV2 to TRBJ2-2; D gene uncertain. Germline CDR1 and CDR2: SNHLY and FYNNEI. Trimming pared 5 bases from V and 3 bases from J, leaving 1 base between. The CDR3 is 11 amino acids. The CDR3 loop reads CASSYTGELFF. CDR3 DNA: TGTGCCAGCAGTTACACCGGGGAGCTGTTTTTT.

The V gene is TRBV6-6, the J gene TRBJ2-3; 9 bases are a match to TRBD2. The ends lost 8 bases at V and 6 bases at J; junction bases unmatched: 12. The CDR3 covers 15 residues. Germline CDR1 is MNHNY and CDR2 is SVGAGI (reference sequence). The CDR3 is CASRDPGLADDTQYF. CDR3 DNA sequence: TGTGCCAGCCGCGACCCGGGACTAGCAGACGATACGCAGTATTTT.